This passage covers 7 T cell receptor beta chains from one sample sequenced in a study of blood T cell repertoires in COVID-19. Here immunoSEQ multiplex PCR was the method, and the copy in TCRdb shows in-frame clones only, minus some. This sample has 150,000 or so clones, with over 75% found just once. Sequencing input: peripheral blood. These receptors were taken from a woman aged 60 to 75 with COVID-19, enrolled during active disease.

The chain couples TRBV7-9 to TRBJ1-5; D may be TRBD1 (5 bases). V was pared by 2 bases and J by 7 bases, with 15 bases between. The CDR3 has 15 amino acids. Germline values: CDR1 SEHNR, CDR2 FQNEAQ (reference sequence). In DNA, the CDR3 is TGTGCCAGCAGCTTAAGTTCCCGGCAGGGCCAGCCCCAGCATTTT. It is translated as CASSLSSRQGQPQHF.

This clone occurred once. The genes are TRBV7-2 and TRBJ2-1; tentative D call: TRBD2 (5 bases). Germline V CDR1 and CDR2: SGHTA, FQGNSA. The germline V and J ends were trimmed by 5 bases and 8 bases, with 19 bases remaining between them. The CDR3 has 15 residues. The CDR3 reads CASSPTRPPPDEQFF. The CDR3 coding sequence is TGTGCCAGCAGCCCCACTAGGCCCCCCCCCGATGAGCAGTTCTTC.

The chain combines TRBV7-2 with TRBJ2-1; the D gene is possibly TRBD1 (5 bases). The CDR3 loop spans 15 amino acids. V was shortened by 5 bases and J by 7 bases, with 18 bases between the two germline ends. Per the germline V gene, CDR1 is SGHTA and CDR2 is FQGNSA. The CDR3 loop is CASSPYGSGNNEQFF. Here the CDR3 DNA reads TGTGCCAGCAGCCCATACGGATCAGGGAATAATGAGCAGTTCTTC.

The chain couples TRBV5-5 to TRBJ1-5; 7 bases agree with TRBD1. The CDR3 consists of 16 residues. After removal of 2 bases from V and 0 bases from J, the junction contained 5 bases not matched to a gene. Germline V gene data show CDR1 as SGHKS and CDR2 as YYEKEE (reference sequence). CDR3 in amino acids: CASSFRGDYSNQPQHF. DNA of the CDR3: TGTGCCAGCAGCTTCAGGGGGGATTATAGCAATCAGCCCCAGCATTTT.

This sequence joins TRBV6-5 and TRBJ1-2; 7 bases fit TRBD1. The CDR3 length is 12 residues. J was trimmed by 3 bases and V by 6 bases; bases with no gene match: 1. Germline lookup yields CDR1 MNHEY and CDR2 SVGAGI. Here the CDR3 reads CASSRGDYGYTF. The CDR3 nucleotides are TGTGCCAGCAGCAGGGGGGACTATGGCTACACCTTC.

The J gene is TRBJ2-7, the V gene TRBV5-4, with 14 bases identical to TRBD2. There are 15 residues in the CDR3. The V segment lost 4 bases and the J segment 7 bases; nucleotides outside the gene matches: 7. Per the germline V gene, CDR1 is SGHNT and CDR2 is YYREEE (reference sequence). The CDR3 DNA follows: TGTGCCAGCAGCGACCCGGGACTAGCGGGGGTAGAGCAGTACTTC. It translates to CASSDPGLAGVEQYF. Based on the CDR3 plus reference TRBV5-4 and TRBJ2-7, the full variable domain is ETGVTQSPTHLIKTRGQQVTLRCSSQSGHNTVSWYQQALGQGPQFIFQYYREEENGRGNFPPRFSGLQFPNYSSELNVNALELDDSALYLCASSDPGLAGVEQYFGPGTRLTVT.

This chain connects TRBV5-5 to TRBJ1-5; D gene unclear. The CDR3 length is 16 residues. V lost 0 bases and J lost 3, with 13 bases in between. CDR1 and CDR2 (germline): SGHKS, YYEKEE (reference sequence). CDR3 region: CASSLGAGGSNQPQHF. CDR3 nucleotides: TGTGCCAGCAGCTTGGGGGCTGGCGGGTCCAATCAGCCCCAGCATTTT.